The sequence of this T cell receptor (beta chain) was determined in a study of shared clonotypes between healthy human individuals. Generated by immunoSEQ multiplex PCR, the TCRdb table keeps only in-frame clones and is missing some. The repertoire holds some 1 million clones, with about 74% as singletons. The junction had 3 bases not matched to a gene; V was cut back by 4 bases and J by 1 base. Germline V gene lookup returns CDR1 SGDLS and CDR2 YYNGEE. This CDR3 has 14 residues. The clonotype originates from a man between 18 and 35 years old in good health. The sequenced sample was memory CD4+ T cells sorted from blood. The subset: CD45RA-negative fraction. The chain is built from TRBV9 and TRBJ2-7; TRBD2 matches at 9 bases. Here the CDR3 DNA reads TGTGCCAGCAGCATGACTAGCGGATCCTACGAGCAGTACTTC. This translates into CASSMTSGSYEQYF. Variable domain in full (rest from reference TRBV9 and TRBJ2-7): DSGVTQTPKHLITATGQRVTLRCSPRSGDLSVYWYQQSLDQGLQFLIQYYNGEERAKGNILERFSAQQFPDLHSELNLSSLELGDSALYFCASSMTSGSYEQYFGPGTRLTVT.